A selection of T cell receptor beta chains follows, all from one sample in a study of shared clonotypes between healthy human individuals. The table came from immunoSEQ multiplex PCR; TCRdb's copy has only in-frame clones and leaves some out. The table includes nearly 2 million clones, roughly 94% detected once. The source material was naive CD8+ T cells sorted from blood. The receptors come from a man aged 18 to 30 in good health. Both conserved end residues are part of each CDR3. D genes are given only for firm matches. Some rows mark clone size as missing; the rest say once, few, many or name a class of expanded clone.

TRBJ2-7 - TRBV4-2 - TGTGCCAGCAGCCAAGACCCGACTAACTTGTACGAGCAGTACTTC CASSQDPTNLYEQYF
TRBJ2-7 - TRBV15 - TGTGCCACCAGCAGAGATGGAGGGTACGAGCAGTACTTC CATSRDGGYEQYF
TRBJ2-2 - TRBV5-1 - TGCGCCAGCAGCTTGTCCTATACAGGGCTGAACACCGGGGAGCTGTTTTTT CASSLSYTGLNTGELFF
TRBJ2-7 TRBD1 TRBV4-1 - TGCGCCAGCAGCCTGCGTGAGGACAGGGCCTACGAGCAGTACTTC CASSLREDRAYEQYF
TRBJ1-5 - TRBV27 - TGTGCCAGCAGTTTATCTGGGGGCGAAGGCAATCAGCCCCAGCATTTT CASSLSGGEGNQPQHF
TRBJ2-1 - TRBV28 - TGTGCCAGCAGTAATACCCCCCGGGGGTACAATGAGCAGTTCTTC CASSNTPRGYNEQFF
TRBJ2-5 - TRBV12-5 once TGTGCTAGTGCGGACAGCGGGGTGGAGACCCAGTACTTC CASADSGVETQYF
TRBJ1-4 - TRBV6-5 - TGTGCCAGCAGCGACGGGGGGGGCGCGGGAAAACTGTTTTTT CASSDGGGAGKLFF
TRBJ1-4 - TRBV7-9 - TGTGCCAGCAGCTTAGGCCCACCTAATGAAAAACTGTTTTTT CASSLGPPNEKLFF
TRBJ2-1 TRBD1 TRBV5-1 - TGCGCCAGCAGCTTGACGCACAGGGGGTACAATGAGCAGTTCTTC CASSLTHRGYNEQFF
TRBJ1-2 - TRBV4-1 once TGCGCCAGCAGCCAAGTGACAGGAAATTCTTATGGCTACACCTTC CASSQVTGNSYGYTF
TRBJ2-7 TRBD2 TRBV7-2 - TGTGCCAGCAGCTTTCCGGGACTAGCATTCGAGCAGTACTTC CASSFPGLAFEQYF
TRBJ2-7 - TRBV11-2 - TGTGCCAGCAGCCCCGAGGAGGACCACTCCTACGAGCAGTACTTC CASSPEEDHSYEQYF
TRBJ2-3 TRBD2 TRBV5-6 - TGTGCCAGCAGCCCGGAGGCTAGCGGGGGAACAGATACGCAGTATTTT CASSPEASGGTDTQYF
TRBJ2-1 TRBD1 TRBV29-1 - TGCAGCGTTGAAGATCCCGCCAGGGGGTTATACAATGAGCAGTTCTTC CSVEDPARGLYNEQFF
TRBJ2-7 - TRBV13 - TGTGCCAGCAGCTTAGCCTTTTTCCCCCCCTACGAGCAGTACTTC CASSLAFFPPYEQYF
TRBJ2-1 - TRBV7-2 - TGTGCCAGCAGCTATAGCTCAGCGGGTTGGGGGAATGAGCAGTTCTTC CASSYSSAGWGNEQFF
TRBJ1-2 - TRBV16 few TGTGCCAGCAGCCCCCGCGGGGCAGGAGCTAACTATGGCTACACCTTC CASSPRGAGANYGYTF
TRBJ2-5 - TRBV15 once TGTGCCACCAGAGACATCGGTCAAGAGACCCAGTACTTC CATRDIGQETQYF
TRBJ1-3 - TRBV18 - TGTGCCAGCTCACCACCCTGGGGCGACTCTGGAAACACCATATATTTT CASSPPWGDSGNTIYF
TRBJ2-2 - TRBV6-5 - TGTGCCAGCAGTTACTCCCAGATGAACACCGGGGAGCTGTTTTTT CASSYSQMNTGELFF
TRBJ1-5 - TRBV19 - TGTGCCAGTAGTACAGGCGTACAGATTAGCAATCAGCCCCAGCATTTT CASSTGVQISNQPQHF
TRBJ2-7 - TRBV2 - TGTGCCAGCAGTCTTGGGTGGACGGAGAGCTCCTACGAGCAGTACTTC CASSLGWTESSYEQYF
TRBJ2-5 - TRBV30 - TGTGCCTGGGGCCCCCGGGGCGGGGTGAGGGAGACCCAGTACTTC CAWGPRGGVRETQYF
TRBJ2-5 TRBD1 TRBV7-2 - TGTGCCAGCAGCTCCAGGGGGAAAGAGACCCAGTACTTC CASSSRGKETQYF
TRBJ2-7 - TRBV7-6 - TGTGCCAGCAGCTTGTTCTCGGTGGCCGAGCAGTACTTC CASSLFSVAEQYF
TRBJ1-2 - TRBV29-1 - TGCAGCGTTGAGAGGAAGGGACTAAACTATGGCTACACCTTC CSVERKGLNYGYTF
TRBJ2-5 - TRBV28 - TGTGCCAGCAGTTTATTGCTACAAGAGACCCAGTACTTC CASSLLLQETQYF
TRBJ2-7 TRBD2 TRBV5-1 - TGCGCCAGCAGCTTGGGAGCGGGGGTTGCCTACGAGCAGTACTTC CASSLGAGVAYEQYF
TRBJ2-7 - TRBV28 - TGTGCCAGCAGTTTATCCCTAGGGGAGCAGTACTTC CASSLSLGEQYF
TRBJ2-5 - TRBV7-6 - TGTGCCAGCAGCTTAGATGCGGGGTTTCAAGAGACCCAGTACTTC CASSLDAGFQETQYF
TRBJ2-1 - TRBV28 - TGTGCCAGCAGTTCACAACAGGGAAATGAGCAGTTCTTC CASSSQQGNEQFF
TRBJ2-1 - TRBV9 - TGTGCCAGCAGCGTAGCTGCTAGCCATGAGCAGTTCTTC CASSVAASHEQFF
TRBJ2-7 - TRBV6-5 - TGTGCCAGCAGTTACCTGGAGGTTCCCTACGAGCAGTACTTC CASSYLEVPYEQYF
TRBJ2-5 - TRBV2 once TGTGCCAGTCGTAGGGGCGGGGAGACCCAGTACTTC CASRRGGETQYF